A single sample is the source of the 5 T cell receptor beta chains below, sequenced in a study of blood T cell repertoires in COVID-19 (dated by TCRdb to about 2020). Receptors were amplified or captured by the immunoSEQ multiplex PCR assay. Not all clones reach the TCRdb copy of this immuneACCESS table, which keeps in-frame sequences only. Checked studies attribute under half of the gap to unresolved V genes and leave the rest unexplained. For this sample there are about 210,000 clones; around 89% appear just once. The top ten clones comprise under 2% of the sample. The sample consisted of peripheral blood. These receptors were obtained from a man between 65 and 85 years old with acute or convalescent COVID-19.

This clone was recorded only once. V is TRBV5-4 and J is TRBJ1-1; TRBD1 matches 7 bases. With 0 bases clipped from V and 5 bases from J, the junction kept 10 bases outside the gene matches. This CDR3 has 16 residues. Germline loops: CDR1 SGHNT, CDR2 YYREEE (reference sequence). Here the CDR3 DNA reads TGTGCCAGCAGCTTGGGCTCAGGGGGGTCTAAGACTGAAGCTTTCTTT. Translated: CASSLGSGGSKTEAFF.

The chain has TRBV18 and TRBJ1-1; tentative D call: TRBD1 (5 bases). Per germline, CDR1 KGHSH and CDR2 LQKENI. Trimming took 3 bases from V and 0 from J, leaving 14 bases between them. This CDR3 contains 16 residues. CDR3 sequence: CASSPLTDYMNTEAFF. The DNA of the CDR3 is TGTGCCAGCTCACCCTTGACAGATTACATGAACACTGAAGCTTTCTTT.

The chain carries TRBV5-8 and TRBJ2-3; 11 nucleotides line up with TRBD2. This CDR3 region has 14 residues. V was clipped by 6 bases and J by 5 bases; unmatched bases: 5. Germline V gene lookup returns CDR1 SGHTS and CDR2 YDEGEE. The CDR3 protein is CASIVAGGQDTQYF. Here the CDR3 DNA reads TGTGCCAGCATCGTAGCGGGAGGGCAAGATACGCAGTATTTT.

The CDR3 DNA reads as TGTGCCACTAGGACAGGGGGCGACCAGCCCCAGCATTTT. Amino acids: CATRTGGDQPQHF. J is TRBJ1-5 and V is TRBV19, with 11 bases aligning to TRBD1. The V gene's germline CDR1 is LNHDA and CDR2 SQIVND (reference sequence). CDR3 length: 13 amino acids. J lost 7 bases, V lost 10 bases, and 6 bases had no gene match.

The genes are TRBV9 and TRBJ1-3; D not resolved. Deletions cut 3 bases from V and 6 bases from J, with 19 bases between. Germline CDR1 SGDLS, CDR2 YYNGEE. This CDR3 region has 16 residues. The DNA of the CDR3 is TGTGCCAGCAGCGGTACCGGGGTGGTTAGGGTAAACACCATATATTTT. Amino acid sequence: CASSGTGVVRVNTIYF. The full variable domain, with the rest looked up from reference TRBV9 and TRBJ1-3, is DSGVTQTPKHLITATGQRVTLRCSPRSGDLSVYWYQQSLDQGLQFLIQYYNGEERAKGNILERFSAQQFPDLHSELNLSSLELGDSALYFCASSGTGVVRVNTIYFGEGSWLTVV.